Sequencing of this TCR beta chain was carried out in a study of regulatory T cells in long-lasting Graves disease. The authors built TCR beta libraries using iRepertoire HTBI primers and Arm-PCR of CDR3 regions. TCRdb reprocessed the multiplex PCR reads with MiXCR, giving one entry per CDR3 protein. The sample lists more than 650,000 distinct CDR3 sequences, roughly 30% occurring once. The V gene end was trimmed by 3 bases and the J gene end by 6 bases; junction bases not matched to a gene: 10. The CDR3 sequence is 15 residues long. Germline V CDR1 and CDR2: DFQATT, SNEGSKA (reference sequence). Time point: persistent/refractory GD, antithyroid drugs over 5 years with positive TRAb. RNA isolated from PBMCs was used to make the TCR library.

Sequencing was performed on peripheral blood mononuclear cells (PBMCs), taken when the disease was refractory, from a patient treated with antithyroid drugs. This receptor was taken from a female donor with Graves disease. This chain links TRBV20-1 with TRBJ1-5, with 8 nucleotides matching TRBD1. The CDR3 region is CSARTVRGPVQPQHF. The CDR3, as DNA: TGCAGTGCTAGGACGGTCAGGGGGCCGGTTCAGCCCCAGCATTTT.